Following are 2 T cell receptor beta chains from one sample sequenced in a study of cytomegalovirus exposure and HLA in healthy donors. Amplification used 60 Vbeta primers and 13 Jbeta primers. Here immunoSEQ multiplex PCR was the method, and the copy in TCRdb shows in-frame clones only, minus some. The sample has 110,000 to 150,000 clones, 70% to 85% seen once; the top ten hold approximately 3%. Sequencing was carried out using PBMCs. The source of these receptors is a male donor in good health and CMV-seronegative.

V and J are TRBV25-1 and TRBJ2-1, with 11 bases lining up with TRBD2. Germline values: CDR1 MGHDK, CDR2 SYGVNS. V lost 6 bases to trimming and J lost 11 bases; unmatched junction nucleotides: 6. The CDR3 runs 13 residues. The CDR3 bases are TGTGCCAGCAGGATAGCGGGAGGGAATCAGCAGTTCTTC. Its translation is CASRIAGGNQQFF.

The rearrangement joins TRBV19 to TRBJ2-3; 8 nucleotides agree with TRBD1. The germline V gene encodes CDR1 LNHDA and CDR2 SQIVND (reference sequence). The CDR3 is 17 amino acids. J gave up 1 base and V 6 bases, and 12 bases lay outside the gene matches. For the CDR3, the DNA is TGTGCCAGTAGCCGAGGGACAGGTCCCTGGGGCACAGATACGCAGTATTTT. Translation gives CASSRGTGPWGTDTQYF.